This TCR beta chain was sequenced in a study of regulatory T cells in long-lasting Graves disease. Investigators prepared the TCR beta libraries by applying iRepertoire HTBI primers and Arm-PCR of CDR3 regions. One entry per CDR3 protein results from TCRdb running MiXCR on the multiplex PCR reads. The sample lists 300,000 to 350,000 distinct CDR3 sequences; about 20% were seen once. Findings of the study overall: Lower TCR diversity characterized persistent Graves' patients relative to newly diagnosed patients. Segments TRBV28, TRBJ1-2 and TRBJ2-5 showed preferential usage in persistent disease.

Turning to this clonotype: Its specificity is unknown.

Time point defined: persistent/refractory GD, antithyroid drugs over 5 years with positive TRAb. From RNA extracted from PBMCs, the TCR library was made. Graves' disease diagnosis relied on American Thyroid Association guidelines. Germline lookup yields CDR1 MDHEN and CDR2 SYDVKM. The CDR3 consists of 16 residues. Deletions cut 3 bases from V and 3 bases from J, with 17 bases between. This chain connects TRBV28 to TRBJ1-2, with D perhaps TRBD1 (5 bases). The clonotype originates from a female donor with Graves disease. Material: peripheral blood mononuclear cells (PBMCs), obtained when the disease was refractory, from a patient treated with antithyroid drugs. The CDR3 sequence: CASSFFQGGVDYGYTF. CDR3 bases: TGTGCCAGCAGTTTCTTCCAGGGCGGGGTGGACTATGGCTACACCTTC.